This TCR beta chain was retrieved from a study of T-cell memory formation after mild COVID-19. The wider study: The study found TCR clusters largely donor specific.

V dropped 2 bases and J dropped 8; count of bases not matched to a gene: 7. CDR1 and CDR2 from the germline V gene are KGHDR and SFDVKD. The CDR3 length is 14 residues. This clonotype was detected only a few times. Amplification by 5'RACE using constant-segment primers produced TCR alpha and TCR beta cDNA libraries that carried sample barcodes and UMIs. TCRdb called the 5' RACE reads again in MiXCR, with one record for every CDR3 protein. The data hold around 300,000 distinct CDR3 sequences, with 12% to 15% observed a single time. This receptor was taken from a man between 18 and 35 years old who had mild COVID-19 (a few samples of this study predate the infection). Cell type and time point are not known. The chain couples TRBV24-1 to TRBJ2-5; 7 bases are shared with TRBD2. The source material was PBMCs or a T cell subset sorted from them (not recorded which). The CDR3 DNA reads as TGTGCCACCAGTGATTCGACTAGCCCCGGAACCCAGTACTTC. This sequence encodes CATSDSTSPGTQYF.